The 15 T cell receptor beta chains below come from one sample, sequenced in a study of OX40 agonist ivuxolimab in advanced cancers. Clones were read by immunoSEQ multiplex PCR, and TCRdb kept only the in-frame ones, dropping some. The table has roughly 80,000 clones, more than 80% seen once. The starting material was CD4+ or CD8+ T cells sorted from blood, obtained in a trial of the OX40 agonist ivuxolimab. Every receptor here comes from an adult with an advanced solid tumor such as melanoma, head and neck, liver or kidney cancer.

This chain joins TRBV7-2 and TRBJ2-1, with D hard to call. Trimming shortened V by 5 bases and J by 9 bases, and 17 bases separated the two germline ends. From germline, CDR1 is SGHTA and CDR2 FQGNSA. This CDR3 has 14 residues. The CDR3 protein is CASSLDPHKGEQFF. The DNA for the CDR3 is TGTGCCAGCAGCCTCGACCCCCACAAAGGTGAGCAGTTCTTC. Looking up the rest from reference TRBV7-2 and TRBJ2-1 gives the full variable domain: GAGVSQSPSNKVTEKGKDVELRCDPISGHTALYWYRQSLGQGLEFLIYFQGNSAPDKSGLPSDRFSAERTGGSVSTLTIQRTQQEDSAVYLCASSLDPHKGEQFFGPGTRLTVL.

The CDR3 nucleotides are TGTGCCAGCAGCCCCGAAGGTACAGGGTCGAGGGAGCAGTACTTC. It is translated as CASSPEGTGSREQYF. The V call is TRBV5-4, the J call TRBJ2-7, with a tentative D call TRBD1 (6 bases). This CDR3 has 15 residues. V lost 4 bases and J 7 bases, leaving 21 bases between the germline ends. CDR1 is SGHNT and CDR2 is YYREEE in the germline V gene (reference sequence).

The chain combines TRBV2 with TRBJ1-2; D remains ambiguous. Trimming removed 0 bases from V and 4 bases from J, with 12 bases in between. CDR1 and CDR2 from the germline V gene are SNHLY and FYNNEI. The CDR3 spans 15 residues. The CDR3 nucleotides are TGTGCCAGCAGTGAAGCTGGTCCGGGCGGCTATGGCTACACCTTC. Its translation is CASSEAGPGGYGYTF.

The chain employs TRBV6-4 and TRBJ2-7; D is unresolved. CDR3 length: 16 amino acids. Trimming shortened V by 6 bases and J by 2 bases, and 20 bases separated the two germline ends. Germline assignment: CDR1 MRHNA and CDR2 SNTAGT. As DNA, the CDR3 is TGTGCCAGCAGGGGTCTTGACTTGGAGTATCCCTACGAGCAGTACTTC. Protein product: CASRGLDLEYPYEQYF.

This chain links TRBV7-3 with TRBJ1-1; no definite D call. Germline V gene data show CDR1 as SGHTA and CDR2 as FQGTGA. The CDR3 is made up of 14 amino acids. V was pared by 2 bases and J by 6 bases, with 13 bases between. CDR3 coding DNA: TGTGCCAGCAGCTTAGCCCCGGGAATGCCTGAAGCTTTCTTT. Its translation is CASSLAPGMPEAFF.

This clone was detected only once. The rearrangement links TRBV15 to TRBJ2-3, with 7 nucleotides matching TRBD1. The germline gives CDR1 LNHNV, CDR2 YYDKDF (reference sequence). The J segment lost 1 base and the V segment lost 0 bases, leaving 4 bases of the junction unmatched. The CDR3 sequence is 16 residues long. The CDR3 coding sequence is TGTGCCACCAGCAGAGACCGGACAGGACGCACAGATACGCAGTATTTT. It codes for CATSRDRTGRTDTQYF. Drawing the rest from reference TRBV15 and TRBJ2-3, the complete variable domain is DAMVIQNPRYQVTQFGKPVTLSCSQTLNHNVMYWYQQKSSQAPKLLFHYYDKDFNNEADTPDNFQSRRPNTSFCFLDIRSPGLGDTAMYLCATSRDRTGRTDTQYFGPGTRLTVL.

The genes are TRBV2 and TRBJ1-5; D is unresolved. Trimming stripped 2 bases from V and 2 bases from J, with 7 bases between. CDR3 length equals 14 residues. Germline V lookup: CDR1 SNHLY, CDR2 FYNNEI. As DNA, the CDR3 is TGTGCCAGCAGTGAAATGCAGCGCAATCAGCCCCAGCATTTT. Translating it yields CASSEMQRNQPQHF.

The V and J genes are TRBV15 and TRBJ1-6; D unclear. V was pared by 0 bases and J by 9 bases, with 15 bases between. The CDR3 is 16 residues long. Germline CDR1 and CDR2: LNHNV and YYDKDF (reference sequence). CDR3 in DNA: TGTGCCACCAGCAGAGATACGGGGTCAGTCGGTTCACCCCTCCACTTT. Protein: CATSRDTGSVGSPLHF.

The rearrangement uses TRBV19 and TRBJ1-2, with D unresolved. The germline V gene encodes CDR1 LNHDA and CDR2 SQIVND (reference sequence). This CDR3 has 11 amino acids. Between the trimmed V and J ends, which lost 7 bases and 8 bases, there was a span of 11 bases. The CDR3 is CASKGANGYTF. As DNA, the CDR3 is TGTGCCAGTAAGGGTGCGAACGGCTACACCTTC.

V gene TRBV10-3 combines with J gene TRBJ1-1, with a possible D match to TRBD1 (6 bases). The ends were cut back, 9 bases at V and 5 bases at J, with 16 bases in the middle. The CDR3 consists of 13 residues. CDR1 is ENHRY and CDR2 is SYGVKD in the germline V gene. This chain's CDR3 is CAMEKGEGTEAFF. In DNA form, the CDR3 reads TGTGCCATGGAAAAGGGGGAAGGGACTGAAGCTTTCTTT.

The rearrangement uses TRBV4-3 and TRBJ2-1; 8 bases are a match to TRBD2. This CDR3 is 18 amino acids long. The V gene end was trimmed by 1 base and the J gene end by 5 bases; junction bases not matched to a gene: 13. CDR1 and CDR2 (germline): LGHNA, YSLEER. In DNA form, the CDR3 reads TGCGCCAGCAGCCAAGGATACCAGGGACTAGGCACTAACAATGAGCAGTTCTTC. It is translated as CASSQGYQGLGTNNEQFF.

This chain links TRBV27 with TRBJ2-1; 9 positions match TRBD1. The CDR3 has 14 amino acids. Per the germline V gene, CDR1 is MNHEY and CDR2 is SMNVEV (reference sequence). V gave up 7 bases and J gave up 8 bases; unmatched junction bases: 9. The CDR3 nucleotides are TGTGCCAGCACCCGGGACAGGGCGTTGCATGAGCAGTTCTTC. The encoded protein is CASTRDRALHEQFF.

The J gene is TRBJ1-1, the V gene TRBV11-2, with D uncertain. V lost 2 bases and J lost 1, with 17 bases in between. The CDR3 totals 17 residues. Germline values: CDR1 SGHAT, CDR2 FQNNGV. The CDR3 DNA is TGTGCCAGCAGCTTAATGGTTGGAGGCAGCCAGAACACTGAAGCTTTCTTT. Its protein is CASSLMVGGSQNTEAFF.

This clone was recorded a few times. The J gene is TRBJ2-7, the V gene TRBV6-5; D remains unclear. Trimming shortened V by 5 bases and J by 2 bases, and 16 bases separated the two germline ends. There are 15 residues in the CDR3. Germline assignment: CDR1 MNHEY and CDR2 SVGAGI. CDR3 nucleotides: TGTGCCAGCAGTCCCCCCGGCAGGAGCCCCTACGAGCAGTACTTC. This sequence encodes CASSPPGRSPYEQYF.

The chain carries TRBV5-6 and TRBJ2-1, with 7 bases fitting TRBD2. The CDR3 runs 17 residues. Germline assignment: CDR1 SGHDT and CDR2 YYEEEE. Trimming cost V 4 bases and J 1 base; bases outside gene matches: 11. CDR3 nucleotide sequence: TGTGCCAGCAGCGCTTGGGGCTGGACTAGTTCCTACAATGAGCAGTTCTTC. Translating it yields CASSAWGWTSSYNEQFF. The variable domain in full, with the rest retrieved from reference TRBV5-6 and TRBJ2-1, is DAGVTQSPTHLIKTRGQQVTLRCSPKSGHDTVSWYQQALGQGPQFIFQYYEEEERQRGNFPDRFSGHQFPNYSSELNVNALLLGDSALYLCASSAWGWTSSYNEQFFGPGTRLTVL.